Only a few counts were recorded for the clone carrying this TCR beta chain. Antigen unknown. The V and J ends lost 5 bases and 5 bases respectively, with 13 bases between them. Germline CDR1 and CDR2: PRHDT and FYEKMQ (reference sequence). The CDR3 is 14 residues long. This entry comes from a study of beta chain features in type 1 diabetes. Study-wide results and limits: Healthy donors had naive, central memory and Treg TCRB repertoires that appeared less similar than those seen among patients. Shortening of TCRB CDR3s, moderate but significant, appeared in all four CD4+ subsets of Type 1 diabetes patients. When VDJ junctions were examined, type 1 diabetes patients showed fewer insertions and more deletions.

TCRB transcripts that were expressed got sequenced, as all of the isolated RNA had been reverse transcribed. Assay: immunoSEQ multiplex PCR; the TCRdb copy retains only in-frame clones and omits some. The table includes hundreds of thousands of clones, more than 12% detected once. The genes are TRBV13 and TRBJ2-1; D perhaps matches TRBD2 (6 bases). This clonotype was sampled from a man aged 18 to 29 with type 1 diabetes. The sample taken for sequencing was naive CD4+ T cells from blood. The CDR3 nucleotides read TGTGCCAGCAGCCTGGGGGGTTCCCACAATGAGCAGTTCTTC. Amino acid sequence: CASSLGGSHNEQFF.